Shown below are 2 T cell receptor beta chains from a single sample sequenced in a study of monozygotic twins with inflammatory bowel disease. TCRdb re-called the 5' RACE reads; every CDR3 protein appears as one record, without DNA. Recorded for this sample: 110,000 to 150,000 distinct CDR3 sequences. The source material was blood. These receptors were collected from a human donor with ulcerative colitis or Crohn's disease, or a healthy co-twin of an affected twin (not recorded which).

The chain is built from TRBV5-8 and TRBJ1-5. The CDR3 has 15 residues. CDR1 SGHTS and CDR2 YDEGEE come from the germline V gene. The CDR3 sequence: CASRPRTSTQQPQHF.

The V and J genes are TRBV3-1 and TRBJ1-4; TCRdb's D gene call, TRBD1, goes unchecked for lack of DNA. This CDR3 contains 15 residues. CDR1 LGHDT and CDR2 YNNKEL come from the germline V gene (reference sequence). CDR3 sequence: CASSRRGGPNEKLFF.